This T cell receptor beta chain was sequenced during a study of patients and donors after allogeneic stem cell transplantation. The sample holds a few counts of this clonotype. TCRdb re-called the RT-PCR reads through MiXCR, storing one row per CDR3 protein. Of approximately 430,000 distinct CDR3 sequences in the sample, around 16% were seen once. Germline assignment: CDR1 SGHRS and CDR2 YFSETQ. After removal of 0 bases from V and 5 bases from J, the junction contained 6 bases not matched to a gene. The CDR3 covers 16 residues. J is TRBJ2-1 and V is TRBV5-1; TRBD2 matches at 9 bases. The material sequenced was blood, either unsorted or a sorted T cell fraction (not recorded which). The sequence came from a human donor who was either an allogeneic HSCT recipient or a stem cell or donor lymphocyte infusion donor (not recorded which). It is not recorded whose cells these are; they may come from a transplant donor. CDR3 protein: CASSLEAGGPNNEQFF. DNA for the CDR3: TGCGCCAGCAGCTTGGAAGCGGGGGGCCCCAACAATGAGCAGTTCTTC. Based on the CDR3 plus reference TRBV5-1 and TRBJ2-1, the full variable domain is KAGVTQTPRYLIKTRGQQVTLSCSPISGHRSVSWYQQTPGQGLQFLFEYFSETQRNKGNFPGRFSGRQFSNSRSEMNVSTLELGDSALYLCASSLEAGGPNNEQFFGPGTRLTVL.